One sample yielded the 19 T cell receptor beta chains listed below, sequenced in a study of blood T cell repertoires in COVID-19. Profiled with immunoSEQ multiplex PCR; TCRdb holds only in-frame clones, not every one. Among over 200,000 clones, around three quarters were seen once, and the ten largest hold about 3.1%. Sequences were obtained from peripheral blood. The source of these receptors is a woman older than 75 with acute or convalescent COVID-19.

The chain employs TRBV5-1 and TRBJ2-5, with 8 bases fitting TRBD1. The CDR3 runs 14 residues. Germline CDR1 and CDR2: SGHRS and YFSETQ. V was pared by 4 bases and J by 4 bases, with 6 bases of the junction left unmatched. The CDR3 nucleotides are TGCGCCAGCAGCCCGGACAGGGTGGGAGAGACCCAGTACTTC. Its protein product is CASSPDRVGETQYF. Full variable domain (rest looked up from reference TRBV5-1 and TRBJ2-5): KAGVTQTPRYLIKTRGQQVTLSCSPISGHRSVSWYQQTPGQGLQFLFEYFSETQRNKGNFPGRFSGRQFSNSRSEMNVSTLELGDSALYLCASSPDRVGETQYFGPGTRLLVL.

In this sample, this clone turned up once. The rearrangement links TRBV4-2 to TRBJ2-5; 8 bases map to TRBD1. The V and J ends lost 0 bases and 1 base, in that order; junction bases with no gene match: 1. The CDR3 has 15 residues. The germline gives CDR1 LGHNA, CDR2 YNFKEQ. The CDR3 sequence is CASSQDGTGQETQYF. CDR3 DNA: TGTGCCAGCAGCCAAGATGGGACAGGCCAAGAGACCCAGTACTTC.

J is TRBJ2-3 and V is TRBV6-2 or TRBV6-3; TRBD2 matches at 7 bases. Germline V CDR1 and CDR2: MNHEY, SVGEGT. V was pared by 5 bases and J by 2 bases, with 10 bases of the junction left unmatched. The CDR3 runs 16 residues. The DNA for the CDR3 is TGTGCCAGCAGTCCGGGGCGAGCGGGGTTCACAGATACGCAGTATTTT. Protein: CASSPGRAGFTDTQYF.

The rearrangement links TRBV19 to TRBJ2-7, with D perhaps matching TRBD1 (6 bases). The CDR3 spans 12 residues. Germline-derived CDR1 and CDR2 are LNHDA and SQIVND (reference sequence). The ends were cut back, 4 bases at V and 5 bases at J, with 9 bases in the middle. The CDR3 DNA reads TGTGCCAGTAGTACTGGGGGCCACGAGCAGTACTTC. Its translation is CASSTGGHEQYF.

This sequence joins TRBV12-3 or TRBV12-4 and TRBJ2-7, with TRBD1 identical over 10 bases. Losses at the gene ends were 6 bases for V and 3 bases for J; bases not matched to a gene: 2. CDR3 length: 13 amino acids. The chain's CDR3 is CASRRTGGYEQYF. CDR3 coding DNA: TGTGCCAGCAGGAGGACAGGGGGCTACGAGCAGTACTTC.

The chain combines TRBV19 with TRBJ1-2; D perhaps matches TRBD1 (6 bases). Per germline, CDR1 LNHDA and CDR2 SQIVND (reference sequence). Trimming shortened V by 2 bases and J by 4 bases, and 8 bases separated the two germline ends. The CDR3 spans 13 residues. CDR3 amino acids: CASSIRTAYGYTF. The CDR3 nucleotides are TGTGCCAGTAGTATAAGGACAGCCTATGGCTACACCTTC.

V is TRBV3-1 (or the pseudogene TRBV3-2) and J is TRBJ2-2, with a tentative D call TRBD2 (5 bases). The germline V and J ends were trimmed by 2 bases and 6 bases, with 10 bases remaining between them. The germline gives CDR1 LGHDT, CDR2 YNNKEL (reference sequence). This CDR3 is built from 14 residues. CDR3 nucleotide sequence: TGTGCCAGCAGCCAACTTGAGGGAGCCGGGGAGCTGTTTTTT. It encodes CASSQLEGAGELFF.

V and J are TRBV28 and TRBJ1-1; possible D gene TRBD1, 5 bases. The CDR3 consists of 16 residues. Germline lookup yields CDR1 MDHEN and CDR2 SYDVKM. V was trimmed by 8 bases and J by 5 bases, leaving 24 bases between them. Here the CDR3 reads CASGQTWGVSGTEAFF. CDR3 sequence (DNA): TGTGCCAGCGGACAAACATGGGGCGTGTCTGGGACTGAAGCTTTCTTT.

The chain uses TRBV11-1 and TRBJ2-2, with D possibly being TRBD2 (5 bases). Trimming took off 3 bases at V and 5 bases at J, with 7 bases between the two ends. The CDR3 contains 13 residues. CDR1 is SGHAT and CDR2 is FQDESV in the germline V gene (reference sequence). The CDR3 sequence is CASSFRGTGELFF. The CDR3 bases are TGTGCCAGCAGCTTTCGGGGTACCGGGGAGCTGTTTTTT.

This sequence joins TRBV7-2 and TRBJ1-4; D gene unclear. The CDR3 loop spans 13 amino acids. The V end was cut by 4 bases, the J end by 8 bases, with 11 bases between. Germline V CDR1 and CDR2: SGHTA, FQGNSA. For the CDR3, the DNA is TGTGCCAGCAGCTCAGGAAATCGAGAAAAACTGTTTTTT. Translated: CASSSGNREKLFF.

A note on this clone: The same CDR3 can be traced to other DNA sequences in this sample. The CDR3: CATSEPGQGTDTQYF. Here the CDR3 DNA reads TGTGCCACCAGTGAACCGGGACAGGGAACAGATACGCAGTATTTT. V is TRBV24-1 and J is TRBJ2-3; 9 bases are a match to TRBD1. From germline, CDR1 is KGHDR and CDR2 SFDVKD. CDR3 size: 15 residues. The V and J ends lost 4 bases and 3 bases, in that order; junction bases with no gene match: 4.

About this clone itself: This specimen includes other DNA sequences encoding the same CDR3. V is TRBV6-5 and J is TRBJ1-1, with TRBD1 matching 7 bases. Germline-derived CDR1 and CDR2 are MNHEY and SVGAGI. The trim removed 6 bases at V and 0 bases at J, leaving 4 bases unmatched. CDR3 size: 14 residues. CDR3 bases: TGTGCCAGCAGCCAGGGACAGTTGAACACTGAAGCTTTCTTT. Its translation is CASSQGQLNTEAFF.

The genes are TRBV6-5 and TRBJ2-7, with 10 bases identical to TRBD2. This CDR3 contains 13 residues. Trimming at V came to 5 bases and at J to 3 bases, leaving 1 base not matched to a gene. The V gene's germline CDR1 is MNHEY and CDR2 SVGAGI. The chain's CDR3 is CASSRLAGYEQYF. In DNA form, the CDR3 reads TGTGCCAGCAGTCGACTAGCGGGCTACGAGCAGTACTTC.

The V gene is TRBV9, the J gene TRBJ2-5; possible D gene TRBD1, 6 bases. The germline CDR1 and CDR2 sequences are SGDLS and YYNGEE. V lost 4 bases, J lost 1 base, and 8 bases lay in between. This CDR3 is 13 amino acids long. This CDR3 is CASSRTAQETQYF. For the CDR3, the DNA is TGTGCCAGCAGCCGGACAGCCCAAGAGACCCAGTACTTC.

The V and J genes are TRBV25-1 and TRBJ2-7, with D tentatively TRBD1 (5 bases). Germline lookup yields CDR1 MGHDK and CDR2 SYGVNS. CDR3 length: 14 residues. V was clipped by 1 base and J by 4 bases, with 11 bases between them. CDR3 residues: CASSESGRRYEQYF. The CDR3, as DNA: TGTGCCAGCAGTGAATCAGGGCGGAGATACGAGCAGTACTTC.

CDR3 region: CASSWEGRTDTQYF. The CDR3 bases are TGTGCCAGCAGTTGGGAGGGCCGCACAGATACGCAGTATTTT. The V and J genes are TRBV6-6 and TRBJ2-3; 7 positions agree with TRBD2. This CDR3 has 14 amino acids. CDR1 is MNHNY, CDR2 SVGAGI, per germline (reference sequence). Trimming removed 4 bases from V and 1 base from J; junction bases left unmatched: 2.

The CDR3 nucleotides are TGTGCCAGCAGTGACTCGAAAGTGGGACAGGGGTTAATGGAGACCCAGTACTTC. The encoded protein is CASSDSKVGQGLMETQYF. The chain uses TRBV6-4 and TRBJ2-5; 10 bases fit TRBD1. Per germline, CDR1 MRHNA and CDR2 SNTAGT. This CDR3 region has 18 residues. V lost 0 bases to trimming and J lost 5 bases; unmatched junction nucleotides: 12.

This clone has a handful of counts. V gene TRBV7-9 combines with J gene TRBJ1-1, with D possibly TRBD1 on 6 matching bases. The CDR3 length is 13 residues. V lost 7 bases and J 2 bases, leaving 11 bases between the germline ends. The germline CDR1 and CDR2 sequences are SEHNR and FQNEAQ (reference sequence). Here the CDR3 DNA reads TGTGCCAGCACCAAGGACAGAAACACTGAAGCTTTCTTT. Its protein is CASTKDRNTEAFF.

This clone was counted between two and nine times. V is TRBV6-5 and J is TRBJ1-1; no definite D call. The ends were cut back, 6 bases at V and 7 bases at J, with 9 bases in the middle. CDR3 size: 11 residues. From germline, CDR1 is MNHEY and CDR2 SVGAGI. The CDR3 here is CASREGFEAFF. CDR3 nucleotides: TGTGCCAGCAGGGAGGGATTTGAAGCTTTCTTT.